This is a list of T cell receptor beta chains from one sample in a study of T cell changes during pregnancy in multiple sclerosis. Generated by immunoSEQ multiplex PCR, the TCRdb table keeps only in-frame clones and is missing some. The profile shows tens of thousands of clones, around four fifths of them singletons. The sequencing here drew on CD4+ T cells from peripheral blood mononuclear cells, taken before pregnancy. The source is a female donor with multiple sclerosis, enrolled in a pregnancy study. Both conserved end residues are part of each CDR3. D genes are given only for firm matches. Clone size appears in some rows only: once, few, many, or a class for an expanded clone.

J gene,clone size,D gene,CDR3 length,V gene,CDR3 protein,CDR3 DNA
TRBJ2-7,-,-,13,TRBV7-2,CASSSLTGYEQYF,TGTGCCAGCAGCTCTCTGACAGGTTACGAGCAGTACTTC
TRBJ1-1,-,-,11,TRBV20-1,CSASEDSEAFF,TGCAGTGCTAGCGAGGACTCTGAAGCTTTCTTT
TRBJ2-3,once,TRBD2,14,TRBV7-2,CASSRTSFADTQYF,TGTGCCAGCAGCCGGACTAGTTTCGCAGATACGCAGTATTTT
TRBJ2-3,-,TRBD2,13,TRBV7-3,CASSLSGGDTQYF,TGTGCCAGCAGCCTTAGCGGGGGGGATACGCAGTATTTT
TRBJ1-3,many,-,15,TRBV7-2,CASSSDGISGNTIYF,TGTGCCAGCAGCTCGGACGGGATCTCTGGAAACACCATATATTTT
TRBJ2-1,once,-,14,TRBV27,CASSLGQFLGEQFF,TGTGCCAGCAGTTTAGGACAGTTCCTTGGTGAGCAGTTCTTC
TRBJ1-4,-,-,14,TRBV11-2,CASRSQGAGEKLFF,TGTGCCAGCAGGAGCCAAGGAGCCGGTGAAAAACTGTTTTTT
TRBJ1-5,-,-,15,TRBV4-3,CASSQAAGRNQPQHF,TGCGCCAGCAGCCAAGCGGCGGGACGGAATCAGCCCCAGCATTTT
TRBJ1-1,-,TRBD1,14,TRBV11-3,CASSPGQGVTEAFF,TGTGCCAGCAGCCCCGGACAGGGGGTCACTGAAGCTTTCTTT
TRBJ2-1,few,TRBD2,16,TRBV30,CAWQRSTSGGGNEQFF,TGTGCCTGGCAAAGATCGACTAGCGGGGGGGGGAATGAGCAGTTCTTC
TRBJ1-2,-,-,17,TRBV7-9,CASSLGSSADYVEGYTF,TGTGCCAGCAGCTTAGGATCATCGGCAGACTATGTTGAAGGCTACACCTTC
TRBJ1-1,few,TRBD1,14,TRBV19,CASSMGQAGTEAFF,TGTGCCAGTAGTATGGGACAGGCGGGCACTGAAGCTTTCTTT
TRBJ1-1,-,-,13,TRBV7-2,CASSRDTQGEAFF,TGTGCCAGCAGCCGGGACACGCAGGGTGAAGCTTTCTTT
TRBJ2-3,few,-,17,TRBV5-1,CASSLRVGGQNTDTQYF,TGCGCCAGCAGCTTGCGGGTGGGGGGACAGAACACAGATACGCAGTATTTT
TRBJ1-2,-,-,12,TRBV10-3,CAISEWQGIPTF,TGTGCCATCAGTGAGTGGCAGGGTATTCCCACCTTC
TRBJ2-7,once,-,15,TRBV6-5,CASQGRGAGVLEQYF,TGTGCCAGCCAGGGGCGAGGGGCGGGAGTACTGGAACAGTACTTC
TRBJ2-3,-,TRBD2,17,TRBV7-2,CASSLSSSGGITDTQYF,TGTGCCAGCAGCTTATCTTCCAGCGGGGGGATCACAGATACGCAGTATTTT
TRBJ2-7,few,TRBD1,14,TRBV2,CASSASTGAREQYF,TGTGCCAGCTCCGCATCGACAGGGGCGCGGGAGCAGTACTTC
TRBJ2-3,-,TRBD2,18,TRBV7-9,CASSLGQLTSRSTDTQYF,TGTGCCAGCAGCTTAGGGCAATTGACTAGCCGAAGCACAGATACGCAGTATTTT
TRBJ1-1,-,-,12,TRBV19,CASSMFGTEAFF,TGTGCCAGTAGTATGTTCGGCACTGAAGCTTTCTTT
TRBJ2-6,-,-,19,TRBV4-2,CASSQDGRGASSGANVLTF,TGTGCCAGCAGCCAAGATGGTCGGGGGGCTAGCTCTGGGGCCAACGTCCTGACTTTC
TRBJ1-4,-,-,16,TRBV9,CASSVGPPTGYEKLFF,TGTGCCAGCAGCGTAGGTCCCCCGACAGGTTATGAAAAACTGTTTTTT
TRBJ1-1,-,-,14,TRBV30,CAWSVFLIGTEAFF,TGTGCCTGGAGTGTATTCCTAATCGGGACTGAAGCTTTCTTT
TRBJ1-1,-,-,13,TRBV19,CASSATRNTEAFF,TGTGCCAGTAGTGCAACACGGAACACTGAAGCTTTCTTT
TRBJ2-7,-,-,17,TRBV14,CASSQDREGTGTHEQYF,TGTGCCAGCAGCCAAGATCGGGAGGGGACAGGGACCCACGAGCAGTACTTC
TRBJ1-1,-,-,13,TRBV30,CAWSVSPGTEAFF,TGTGCCTGGAGTGTATCGCCGGGCACTGAAGCTTTCTTT
TRBJ1-4,-,TRBD1,15,TRBV9,CASSAGQGAGEKLFF,TGTGCCAGCAGCGCCGGACAGGGGGCAGGCGAAAAACTGTTTTTT
TRBJ1-2,-,-,15,TRBV5-1,CASSLAQGRVEGYTF,TGCGCCAGCAGCTTGGCTCAGGGCAGGGTGGAGGGCTACACCTTC
TRBJ2-5,-,-,14,TRBV9,CASSVMTGGETQYF,TGTGCCAGCAGCGTAATGACAGGCGGAGAGACCCAGTACTTC
TRBJ2-1,-,TRBD2,15,TRBV6-5,CATTTGAGGLNEQFF,TGTGCCACAACTACGGGAGCGGGGGGGCTAAATGAGCAGTTCTTC
TRBJ2-7,-,-,13,TRBV18,CASSPPGYYEQYF,TGTGCCAGCTCACCACCGGGCTATTACGAGCAGTACTTC
TRBJ1-1,-,-,14,TRBV5-4,CASSFPGWDTEAFF,TGTGCCAGCAGCTTCCCAGGTTGGGACACTGAAGCTTTCTTT
TRBJ2-2,-,-,18,TRBV5-4,CASSLGGRARANTGELFF,TGTGCCAGCAGCTTGGGCGGGCGGGCGCGGGCGAACACCGGGGAGCTGTTTTTT
TRBJ2-3,-,-,16,TRBV7-2,CASSLGPVISGDTQYF,TGTGCCAGCAGCTTGGGCCCCGTCATATCAGGAGATACGCAGTATTTT
TRBJ2-7,-,TRBD1,19,TRBV5-6,CASSNTLASDRGVGYEQYF,TGTGCCAGCAGCAATACCCTAGCGTCGGACAGGGGTGTCGGCTACGAGCAGTACTTC
TRBJ2-6,-,-,19,TRBV18,CASSPYDSTTISGANVLTF,TGTGCCAGCTCACCATATGACTCCACCACAATTTCTGGGGCCAACGTCCTGACTTTC